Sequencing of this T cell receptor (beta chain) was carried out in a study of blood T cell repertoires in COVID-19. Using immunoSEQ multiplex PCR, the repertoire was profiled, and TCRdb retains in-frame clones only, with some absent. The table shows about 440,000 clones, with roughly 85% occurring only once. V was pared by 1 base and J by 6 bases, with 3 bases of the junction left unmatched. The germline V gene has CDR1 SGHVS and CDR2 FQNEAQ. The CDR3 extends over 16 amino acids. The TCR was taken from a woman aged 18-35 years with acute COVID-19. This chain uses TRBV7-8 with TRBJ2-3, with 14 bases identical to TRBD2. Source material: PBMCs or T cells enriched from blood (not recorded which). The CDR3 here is CASSLGLAGGHDTQYF. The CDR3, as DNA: TGTGCCAGCAGCTTAGGACTAGCGGGGGGGCATGATACGCAGTATTTT.